Each of the 8 T cell receptor beta chains below was sequenced from the same sample in a study of T cell repertoires in cytomegalovirus infection. Antigen specificity for these receptors is unknown. From the reads, TCRdb called clonotypes with MiXCR, one entry per CDR3 protein. The sample carries about 310,000 distinct CDR3 sequences, roughly 25% recorded once. The sequences come from cultured PBMCs, collected from culture after CMV antigen stimulation. The receptors stem from a human donor in good health (CMV status not recorded). Some clones in this sample may be carry-over from other donors' samples.

This clonotype has a handful of counts. The chain combines TRBV7-3 with TRBJ2-3; the match to TRBD2 covers 11 bases. The CDR3 consists of 16 residues. V lost 5 bases and J lost 5; bases outside the gene matches: 9. CDR1 is SGHTA and CDR2 is FQGTGA in the germline V gene. This CDR3 reads CASSLRTSGFGDTQYF. The CDR3 DNA sequence: TGTGCCAGCAGCCTTCGGACTAGCGGGTTTGGAGATACGCAGTATTTT.

This clonotype has ten or more counts. This sequence joins TRBV7-2 and TRBJ2-1; D may be TRBD1 or TRBD2 (5 bases each). The V and J ends lost 5 bases and 1 base respectively, with 15 bases between them. Per the germline V gene, CDR1 is SGHTA and CDR2 is FQGNSA. The CDR3 has 16 residues. The CDR3 loop is CASSVEGRASYNEQFF. The CDR3, as DNA: TGTGCCAGCAGCGTAGAGGGGCGGGCTTCCTACAATGAGCAGTTCTTC.

This clonotype has a handful of counts. The chain joins TRBV7-8 to TRBJ1-1; the D gene is possibly TRBD1 (5 bases). This CDR3 is built from 14 residues. Germline CDR1 reads SGHVS; CDR2 reads FQNEAQ. Trimming pared 5 bases from V and 0 bases from J, leaving 10 bases between. CDR3 sequence (DNA): TGTGCCAGCAGCGGAGAGACAGTGAACACTGAAGCTTTCTTT. It codes for CASSGETVNTEAFF.

This sequence joins TRBV20-1 and TRBJ2-7; D unresolved. The CDR3 runs to 12 residues. V dropped 0 bases and J dropped 5 bases, with 8 bases sitting between them. CDR1 is DFQATT and CDR2 is SNEGSKA in the germline V gene (reference sequence). The chain's CDR3 is CSARDVGNEQYV. CDR3 nucleotides: TGCAGTGCTAGAGATGTAGGGAACGAGCAGTACGTC.

This chain joins TRBV11-2 and TRBJ2-1, with D uncertain. In germline, CDR1 is SGHAT, CDR2 FQNNGV. The germline V and J ends were trimmed by 5 bases and 4 bases, with 9 bases remaining between them. The CDR3 loop spans 13 amino acids. The CDR3 DNA sequence: TGTGCCAGCAGCCAGTTACTATACAATGAGCAGTTCTTC. This encodes CASSQLLYNEQFF.

In DNA, the CDR3 is TGCAGCGTAGGGCCCCGGAAGAGGCGGGATGGCTACACCTTC. Encoded protein: CSVGPRKRRDGYTF. The genes are TRBV29-1 and TRBJ1-2; D remains unclear. Germline V gene sequence: CDR1 SQVTM, CDR2 ANQGSEA. The CDR3 is made up of 14 amino acids. V was pared by 6 bases and J by 6 bases, with 20 bases between.

The chain couples TRBV7-3 to TRBJ2-1, with a tentative D call TRBD2 (5 bases). The CDR3 is 14 amino acids. Trimming removed 5 bases at V and 4 bases at J, with 12 bases between. CDR1 and CDR2 (germline): SGHTA, FQGTGA. Written as DNA, the CDR3 is TGTGCCAGCAGCCATGGACTCTATTACAATGAGCAGTTCTTC. It is translated as CASSHGLYYNEQFF.

The chain is built from TRBV20-1 and TRBJ1-1; D is uncertain. The CDR3 length is 12 residues. Germline V gene data show CDR1 as DFQATT and CDR2 as SNEGSKA (reference sequence). Trimming took off 3 bases at V and 3 bases at J, with 8 bases between the two ends. CDR3 protein: CSARTQDTEAFF. The CDR3 DNA reads TGCAGTGCTAGGACCCAGGACACTGAAGCTTTCTTT.